A selection of T cell receptor beta chains follows, all from one sample in a study of cytomegalovirus exposure and HLA in healthy donors. Sequenced by immunoSEQ multiplex PCR; TCRdb stores in-frame clones only, minus some. The data hold some 120,000 clones, with over 60% observed a single time. The sample taken for sequencing was PBMCs. These receptors all come from a woman under 40 in good health and CMV-seronegative. The CDR3 runs from the conserved cysteine through the conserved F or W. A D gene is named only where the DNA matches it firmly. Clone size is shown for a subset of rows, as once, few, many or a class of expanded clone.

clone size,V gene,J gene,CDR3 length,D gene,CDR3 DNA,CDR3 protein
.,TRBV4-3,TRBJ2-5,15,.,TGCGCCAGCAGCCAAGACGAGCGTCCAGGGCGGACCCAGTACTTC,CASSQDERPGRTQYF
.,TRBV11-1,TRBJ2-2,15,TRBD1,TGTGCCAGCAGCTTACGGACAGGAGGAACCGGGGAGCTGTTTTTT,CASSLRTGGTGELFF
few,TRBV18,TRBJ1-5,15,.,TGTGCCAGCTCACCGGCAGATGCTAGCAATCAGCCCCAGCATTTT,CASSPADASNQPQHF
.,TRBV4-3,TRBJ2-1,15,.,TGCGCCAGCAGCCAAGTTCTGCGGGCCTACAATGAGCAGTTCTTC,CASSQVLRAYNEQFF
.,TRBV13,TRBJ2-1,18,TRBD2,TGTGCCAGCAGCCGACGGACTAGCGGGAGGGCCATGGGGAATGAGCAGTTCTTC,CASSRRTSGRAMGNEQFF
.,TRBV21-1,TRBJ1-2,18,.,TGTGCCAGCAGGAAAAAGAGGGACAGGGGATTGGGGGACTATGGCTACACCTTC,CASRKKRDRGLGDYGYTF
.,TRBV28,TRBJ2-7,14,.,TGTGCCAGCAGTCTCCGAGACACTTCCTACGAGCAGTACTTC,CASSLRDTSYEQYF
.,TRBV2,TRBJ1-4,14,TRBD1,TGTGCCAGCATCGTAGGACAGGGGAATGAAAAACTGTTTTTT,CASIVGQGNEKLFF
.,TRBV4-1,TRBJ2-7,14,.,TGCGCCAGCAGCCAAGAACAGGGGAGGTACGAGCAGTACTTC,CASSQEQGRYEQYF
.,TRBV19,TRBJ1-5,15,TRBD1,TGTGCCAGTAGTGGTCGACAGGGAGGCAATCAGCCCCAGCATTTT,CASSGRQGGNQPQHF
.,TRBV10-3,TRBJ2-6,16,.,TGTGCCATCAGCGAGACAGGTGGCTCTGGGGCCAACGTCCTGACTTTC,CAISETGGSGANVLTF
.,TRBV7-2,TRBJ2-1,14,.,TGTGCCAGCAGCTTAGGGGGGGTCTACAATGAGCAGTTCTTC,CASSLGGVYNEQFF
.,TRBV11-3,TRBJ2-1,14,.,TGTGCCAGCAGCGCTGGACTACCTTCCAATGAGCAGTTCTTC,CASSAGLPSNEQFF
.,TRBV4-1,TRBJ2-3,17,TRBD2,TGCGCCAGCAGGCACCAGGGACTAGCGGGAGTAACAGATACGCAGTATTTT,CASRHQGLAGVTDTQYF
.,TRBV28,TRBJ1-2,15,.,TGTGCCAGCAGTTTAATTTCGGGGGGCGCGAAGGGCTACACCTTC,CASSLISGGAKGYTF
few,TRBV9,TRBJ2-1,16,TRBD2,TGTGCCAGCAGCCTAACTAGCGGGAGGGCCCACAATGAGCAGTTCTTC,CASSLTSGRAHNEQFF
few,TRBV18,TRBJ2-2,16,.,TGTGCCAGCTCACCGACAGCGATAAAGAACACCGGGGAGCTGTTTTTT,CASSPTAIKNTGELFF
once,TRBV7-9,TRBJ2-1,16,TRBD1,TGTTCCAGCAGCTTTGGACCCGGGACAGAAGCCAATGAGCAGTTCTTC,CSSSFGPGTEANEQFF
.,TRBV6-5,TRBJ1-2,14,TRBD1,TGTGCCAGCAGTTACGGGGGACAGCTCTATGGCTACACCTTC,CASSYGGQLYGYTF
.,TRBV4-3,TRBJ2-2,13,.,TGCGCCAGCAGCCCTACGCGGCCCGGGGAGCTGTTTTTT,CASSPTRPGELFF
.,TRBV19,TRBJ1-5,14,.,TGTGCCAGTAGTATTCGAGATAGCAATCAGCCCCAGCATTTT,CASSIRDSNQPQHF
.,TRBV4-3,TRBJ1-2,14,TRBD1,TGCGCCAGCAGCCAAGAAACAGGGGGTTATGGCTACACCTTC,CASSQETGGYGYTF
.,TRBV5-8,TRBJ1-2,15,TRBD1,TGTGCCAGCAGCCCGAGGACAGGGGGCTACTATGGCTACACCTTC,CASSPRTGGYYGYTF
.,TRBV25-1,TRBJ2-3,17,TRBD1,TGTGCCGGCAGTGCATCCAGGGGGAAACGTGGCACAGATACGCAGTATTTT,CAGSASRGKRGTDTQYF
.,TRBV6-1,TRBJ1-2,13,TRBD1,TGTGCCAGCAGCCAACAGGGGGCGCGGGGCTACACCTTC,CASSQQGARGYTF
.,TRBV27,TRBJ1-4,15,.,TGTGCCAGCAGTTCCTCGACAGAGGCTAATGAAAAACTGTTTTTT,CASSSSTEANEKLFF
.,TRBV9,TRBJ1-2,13,.,TGTGCCAGCACCTATGGGGGCGCCTATGGCTACACCTTC,CASTYGGAYGYTF
.,TRBV9,TRBJ2-7,16,.,TGTGCCAGCAGCGTAACCCCGGGGGGCTCCTTACACGAGCAGTACTTC,CASSVTPGGSLHEQYF
.,TRBV14,TRBJ2-7,11,.,TGTGCCAGCAGCCAAGTCTCCGAGCAGTACTTC,CASSQVSEQYF
few,TRBV6-5,TRBJ1-2,15,.,TGTGCCAGCAGTGCAGACGGACAACCAAACTATGGCTACACCTTC,CASSADGQPNYGYTF
.,TRBV6-4,TRBJ2-3,17,TRBD1,TGTGCCAGCAGCTCCGGGACAGGGGGGCCATTCACAGATACGCAGTATTTT,CASSSGTGGPFTDTQYF
.,TRBV6-6,TRBJ2-7,15,TRBD1,TGTGCCAGCAGTCAGCCGGGACAGGGAGTAGCGGAGCAGTACTTC,CASSQPGQGVAEQYF
.,TRBV27,TRBJ1-5,15,.,TGTGCCAGCAGTGAAGCAGGGGAAGGCAATCAGCCCCAGCATTTT,CASSEAGEGNQPQHF
.,TRBV7-6,TRBJ2-2,14,TRBD1,TGTGCCAGCAGAACCGGACAGGTGGCCGGGGAGCTGTTTTTT,CASRTGQVAGELFF
.,TRBV27,TRBJ2-1,15,TRBD1,TGTGCCAGCAGCCCTGACAGGGGGGGTTACAATGAGCAGTTCTTC,CASSPDRGGYNEQFF
few,TRBV30,TRBJ2-3,12,.,TGTGCCTGGAGTGTAAGCGGGGATACGCAGTATTTT,CAWSVSGDTQYF
.,TRBV19,TRBJ1-1,14,.,TGTGCCAGTTCCGTCGGAGGGGTGGCTCCTGTAGCTTTCTTT,CASSVGGVAPVAFF
once,TRBV28,TRBJ1-4,17,.,TGTGCCAGCAGTTTTAGTTGGTTGTCTGGGGAGGATGAAAAACTGTTTTTT,CASSFSWLSGEDEKLFF
.,TRBV9,TRBJ2-3,18,.,TGTGCCAGCAGCGCCACCCGGGCAGGGGATCTACGCACAGATACGCAGTATTTT,CASSATRAGDLRTDTQYF
.,TRBV7-9,TRBJ2-5,13,TRBD2,TGTGCCAGCAGCTGGACTAGTCAAGAGACCCAGTACTTC,CASSWTSQETQYF
few,TRBV4-3,TRBJ1-1,16,TRBD1,TGCGCCAGCAGCCAAGATCACCGGACAGGGAGCACTGAAGCTTTCTTT,CASSQDHRTGSTEAFF
.,TRBV2,TRBJ2-5,15,TRBD2,TGTGCCAGCAGTGGACTAGCGGGAGGCCAAGAGACCCAGTACTTC,CASSGLAGGQETQYF
.,TRBV21-1,TRBJ1-4,18,.,TGTGCCAGCAGCAAAAGGTTTTCTGAGGACAGGTCGAATGAAAAACTGTTTTTT,CASSKRFSEDRSNEKLFF
once,TRBV7-3,TRBJ2-7,12,.,TGTGCCAGCGGTCTAGTTGGTTCCGAGCAGTACTTC,CASGLVGSEQYF
.,TRBV7-9,TRBJ2-5,14,TRBD1,TGTGCCAGCAGCGCGGACAGGGGGCAAGAGACCCAGTACTTC,CASSADRGQETQYF
.,TRBV19,TRBJ2-7,14,TRBD2,TGTGCCAGCAGACTAGCGGATGGTCTCTACGAGCAGTACTTC,CASRLADGLYEQYF
.,TRBV6-1,TRBJ1-1,14,TRBD1,TGTGCCAGCAGTAAAACAGGGGGGAACACTGAAGCTTTCTTT,CASSKTGGNTEAFF
.,TRBV9,TRBJ1-3,20,TRBD1,TGTGCCAGCAGCGTAGCTGAAGGAACAGGGGGTACGGTCTCTGGAAACACCATATATTTT,CASSVAEGTGGTVSGNTIYF
.,TRBV6-1,TRBJ1-2,11,TRBD1,TGTGCCAGTAACTCAGGGGGCCGCCTCTCCTTC,CASNSGGRLSF
.,TRBV6-1,TRBJ2-2,17,TRBD1,TGTGCCAGCAGTGAATTTGTCCAGGGGGTCGGCACCGGGGAGCTGTTTTTT,CASSEFVQGVGTGELFF
.,TRBV28,TRBJ1-1,17,.,TGTGCCAGCAGTTTTATAGGGAGGCAAGAGGGGAACACTGAAGCTTTCTTT,CASSFIGRQEGNTEAFF